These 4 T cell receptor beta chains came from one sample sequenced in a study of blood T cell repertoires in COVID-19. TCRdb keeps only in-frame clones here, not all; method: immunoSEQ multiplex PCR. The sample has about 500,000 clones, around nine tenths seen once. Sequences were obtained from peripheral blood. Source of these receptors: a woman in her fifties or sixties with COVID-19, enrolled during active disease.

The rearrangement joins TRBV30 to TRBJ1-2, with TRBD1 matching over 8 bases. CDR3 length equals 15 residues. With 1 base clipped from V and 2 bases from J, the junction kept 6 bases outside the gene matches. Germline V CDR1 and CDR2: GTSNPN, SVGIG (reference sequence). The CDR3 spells CAWSALGQGNYGYTF. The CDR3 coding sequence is TGTGCCTGGAGTGCCCTCGGACAGGGCAACTATGGCTACACCTTC.

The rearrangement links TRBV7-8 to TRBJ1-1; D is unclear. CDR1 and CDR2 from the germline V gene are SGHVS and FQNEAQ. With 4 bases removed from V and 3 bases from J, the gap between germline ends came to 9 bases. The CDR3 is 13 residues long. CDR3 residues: CASSSDGDTEAFF. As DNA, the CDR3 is TGTGCCAGCAGCTCAGACGGAGACACTGAAGCTTTCTTT.

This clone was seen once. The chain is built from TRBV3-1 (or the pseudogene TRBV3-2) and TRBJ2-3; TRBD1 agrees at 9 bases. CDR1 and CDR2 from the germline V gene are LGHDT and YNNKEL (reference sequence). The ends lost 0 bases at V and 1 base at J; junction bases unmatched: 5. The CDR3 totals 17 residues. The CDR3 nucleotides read TGTGCCAGCAGCCAAGAGGGACAGGGAGACGGCACAGATACGCAGTATTTT. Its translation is CASSQEGQGDGTDTQYF.

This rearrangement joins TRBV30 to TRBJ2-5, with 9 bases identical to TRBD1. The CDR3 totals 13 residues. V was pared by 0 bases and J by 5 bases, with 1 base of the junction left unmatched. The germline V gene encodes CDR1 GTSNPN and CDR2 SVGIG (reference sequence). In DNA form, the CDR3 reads TGTGCCTGGAGTGTACAGGGGGCCGAGACCCAGTACTTC. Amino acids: CAWSVQGAETQYF.